The 10 T cell receptor beta chains given below trace back to one sample, sequenced in a study of beta chain features in type 1 diabetes. Investigators reverse transcribed all isolated RNA, so they sequenced expressed TCRB transcripts. TCRdb's copy holds only in-frame clones and misses some; the assay was immunoSEQ multiplex PCR. The sample lists about 16,000 clones, 55% occurring once. Sequenced material: stem cell memory CD4+ T cells from blood. The receptors were gathered from a woman under 30 in good health.

A few counts support this clone. The chain is built from TRBV5-1 and TRBJ2-5; D not certain. The CDR3 consists of 12 residues. V dropped 4 bases and J dropped 5 bases, with 9 bases sitting between them. In germline, CDR1 is SGHRS, CDR2 YFSETQ. The DNA for the CDR3 is TGCGCCAGCAGCAGAGGTCGGGAGACCCAGTACTTC. Protein: CASSRGRETQYF.

This clone was seen a handful of times. The chain recombines TRBV11-2 with TRBJ1-1, with D hard to call. V shed 2 bases and J shed 5 bases, with 3 bases lying between them. Looked up from germline, CDR1 is SGHAT and CDR2 is FQNNGV. The CDR3 sequence is 11 residues long. The DNA of the CDR3 is TGTGCCAGCAGCTTACGGACTGAAGCTTTCTTT. Its protein is CASSLRTEAFF.

The gene calls are TRBV27 and TRBJ2-1; D might be TRBD2 (5 bases). Germline CDR1 is MNHEY and CDR2 is SMNVEV (reference sequence). The CDR3 sequence is 13 residues long. The V gene lost 6 bases and the J gene lost 1 base, with 7 bases spanning the gap. The CDR3 DNA is TGTGCCAGCAGGGAGCGGTCCTACAATGAGCAGTTCTTC. Translating gives CASRERSYNEQFF.

This chain links TRBV5-5 with TRBJ2-7; TRBD1 might be the D (5 bases). Trimming took off 3 bases at V and 2 bases at J, with 12 bases between the two ends. Germline CDR1 SGHKS, CDR2 YYEKEE (reference sequence). The CDR3 spans 14 residues. For the CDR3, the DNA is TGTGCCAGCAGCTCCACGGACATGACCTACGAGCAGTACTTC. Translating it yields CASSSTDMTYEQYF.

The DNA of the CDR3 is TGTGCCTCTAACGGGGGACTTCTCAATCAGCCCCAGCATTTT. Encoded protein: CASNGGLLNQPQHF. The V and J genes are TRBV19 and TRBJ1-5; a possible D gene is TRBD1 (5 bases). V was pared by 11 bases and J by 3 bases, with 17 bases between. The germline V gene encodes CDR1 LNHDA and CDR2 SQIVND (reference sequence). This CDR3 comprises 14 residues. The full variable domain, with the rest looked up from reference TRBV19 and TRBJ1-5, is DGGITQSPKYLFRKEGQNVTLSCEQNLNHDAMYWYRQDPGQGLRLIYYSQIVNDFQKGDIAEGYSVSREKKESFPLTVTSAQKNPTAFYLCASNGGLLNQPQHFGDGTRLSIL.

This chain joins TRBV30 and TRBJ1-1, with a weak D call TRBD1 (6 bases). Germline CDR1 and CDR2: GTSNPN and SVGIG (reference sequence). This CDR3 contains 14 residues. Trimming left V 0 bases short and J 8 bases short, with 16 bases between. The CDR3 DNA sequence: TGTGCCTGGAGTGTAGTAGGGGGAGGGAGAGAAGCTTTCTTT. Its translation is CAWSVVGGGREAFF.

The gene calls are TRBV30 and TRBJ1-5; TRBD1 might be the D (5 bases). The CDR3 contains 15 residues. Germline-derived CDR1 and CDR2 are GTSNPN and SVGIG (reference sequence). Trimming took off 1 base at V and 8 bases at J, with 18 bases between the two ends. This CDR3 reads CAWSEPGRGTEPQHF. Here the CDR3 DNA reads TGTGCCTGGAGTGAACCGGGGAGGGGAACGGAGCCCCAGCATTTT.

V usage is TRBV19 and J usage is TRBJ1-3; D remains ambiguous. This CDR3 spans 15 amino acids. V shed 4 bases and J shed 0 bases, with 10 bases lying between them. CDR1 LNHDA and CDR2 SQIVND come from the germline V gene (reference sequence). CDR3 in amino acids: CASSTGLHSGNTIYF. In nucleotides, the CDR3 is TGTGCCAGTAGTACTGGACTCCACTCTGGAAACACCATATATTTT.

The CDR3, as DNA: TGTGCCAGCAGCCGCCGGACAGAGGCGAGTGGTAGCACAGATACGCAGTATTTT. It is translated as CASSRRTEASGSTDTQYF. This chain uses TRBV5-4 with TRBJ2-3; possibly TRBD1 for D (6 bases). The CDR3 is made up of 18 amino acids. The ends were cut back, 4 bases at V and 0 bases at J, with 21 bases in the middle. Germline lookup yields CDR1 SGHNT and CDR2 YYREEE (reference sequence).

The CDR3 loop is CATSRDRGAEAKNIQYF. CDR3 nucleotide sequence: TGTGCCACCAGCAGAGATCGGGGGGCGGAAGCCAAAAACATTCAGTACTTC. The chain is built from TRBV15 and TRBJ2-4, with D possibly matching TRBD2 (7 bases). The germline V and J ends were trimmed by 0 bases and 0 bases, with 12 bases remaining between them. Per the germline V gene, CDR1 is LNHNV and CDR2 is YYDKDF (reference sequence). The CDR3 is 17 amino acids.